This TCR beta chain derives from a study of beta chain features in type 1 diabetes (dated by TCRdb to 2017 to 2018). Study-level background: Mean age, gender distribution, total cell number and subset yield did not differ between patients and healthy donors. A total of 107,917,701 sorted cells were examined across all samples, and RNA yield correlated strongly with the number of cells per subset. In the study, recently diagnosed type 1 diabetes patients and matched healthy donors were compared on the TCRB repertoires of their sorted circulating CD4+ T cell subsets. Regulatory and stem cell-like memory subsets were isolated from only 8 patients and about 8 healthy donors, whereas naive and central memory subsets came from all 28 donors.

The CDR3 covers 12 residues, taking in both the cysteine and the phenylalanine. The read is trimmed to its CDR3 DNA, 36 bases read in frame from base 1. V drops 5 bases and J drops 7 bases, leaving 11 bases in between. The germline V gene encodes CDR1 MNHNY and CDR2 SVGAGI (reference sequence). Broad study findings and their caveats: The naive, central memory and regulatory TCRB repertoires appeared to resemble one another more closely among patients than among healthy donors. Type 1 diabetes patients showed a moderate but significant shortening of TCRB CDR3 length in all four CD4+ subsets. Only small numbers of individuals were included in the HLA sub-analyses, which left unresolved whether HLA type had any influence on TCRB rearrangement. Because cDNA was sequenced instead of genomic DNA, highly expressing activated cells could be over-represented, though the groups showed no difference in activation or CD3 levels. At VDJ recombination sites, patients with type 1 diabetes made fewer insertions and deleted more nucleotides, a pattern implying thymic rearrangement abnormalities. Shorter templates might have been favored by PCR, but patient and control samples were amplified and corrected together, so both groups would have been affected equally by any skew.

Each donor gave one peripheral blood draw, averaging approximately 120 mL, which was collected into heparinised tubes. A BD FACSAria II and a panel including CD45RO, CCR7, CD25, CD127, CD95 and CD27 were used to sort naive, central memory, regulatory and stem cell-like memory CD4+ T cells. Purity was above 98% for every sorted population. PBMCs were separated immediately by Lymphoprep density gradient centrifugation and were stained directly, without being cultured. So that batch effects would be minimized, each experiment stained and sorted samples in pairs, pairing one healthy donor with one patient. In this sample, this clone turned up many times. Its antigen specificity is not known. Base qualities are not at hand, and no much larger clone is one base apart. The entire isolated RNA was reverse transcribed using the High Capacity cDNA Reverse Transcription Kit, and thus expressed TCRB transcripts were sequenced. Deep immunoSEQ sequencing was applied to naive, central memory and regulatory T cell samples, giving an average of about 3.57 million total reads per sample. Sorted cells were lysed in RLT buffer, and RNA was extracted using DNase-treated RNeasy Micro or Mini kits according to cell number. To prevent cross-contamination, every cell subset was processed on its own, while patient and healthy donor samples were processed together. TCRB sequences were amplified from cDNA with the immunoSEQ multiplex PCR, producing 87-bp fragments spanning the CDR3 region. Sequencing of the amplicons was performed on the Illumina HiSeq platform. The paper's processing steps were these. PCR bias was computationally corrected using synthetic template baselines, reads within Hamming distance 2 were collapsed, and singletons that could not be merged were discarded. By aligning reads against IMGT, V, D and J genes, CDR3 length, and insertions or deletions at six rearrangement sites were assigned. Within each subset, clonotype counts were normalized to sorted cell number, after which true diversity and Gini coefficients were computed with the tcR R package. The overlap coefficient, calculated on TCRB nucleotide sequences, was used to quantify repertoire sharing. Out-of-frame TCRB sequences from naive cells were analyzed to stand in for the pre-selection repertoire. Sourced from immuneACCESS, this table was stored by TCRdb with only in-frame sequences that have V and J called. A share of the clones is absent; for the studies checked, an unresolved V gene accounts for under half, and the remainder has no known explanation. The DNA gave D and trimming, while V, J and clone size come from that table. This sample comprises 120,000 to 150,000 clones, under 11% of them detected only once. Of the sample, approximately 1.3% falls within the top ten clones.

What was sequenced was naive CD4+ T cells from blood. The cell subset or site label of this sample denotes: true naive CD4+ T cells. Recombination connected TRBV6-6 to TRBJ2-5; 6 matching bases give a weak D call of TRBD2. This clonotype originated in a man between 18 and 35 years old in good health. The CDR3 loop reads CASSGTPGTQYF. The nucleotide sequence reads TGTGCCAGCAGTGGGACTCCTGGGACCCAGTACTTC.